What follows are 10 T cell receptor beta chains derived from one specimen sequenced in a study of blood T cell repertoires in COVID-19. Clones were read by immunoSEQ multiplex PCR, and TCRdb kept only the in-frame ones, dropping some. This sample yields 40,000 to 60,000 clones, of which roughly nine tenths are seen a single time; over 4.5% belongs to the top ten. The sample consisted of peripheral blood. These receptors all come from a man aged 40-49 years with active COVID-19.

The chain couples TRBV2 to TRBJ2-3, with TRBD1 matching 7 bases. Germline loops: CDR1 SNHLY, CDR2 FYNNEI. CDR3 length: 14 amino acids. V lost 4 bases to trimming and J lost 2 bases; unmatched junction nucleotides: 3. Here the CDR3 reads CASSVGQHTDTQYF. The CDR3 DNA reads TGTGCCAGCAGTGTGGGACAGCACACAGATACGCAGTATTTT.

The J gene is TRBJ2-7, the V gene TRBV7-9; 15 positions match TRBD2. The V gene end was trimmed by 4 bases and the J gene end by 2 bases; junction bases not matched to a gene: 6. The CDR3 totals 17 residues. Per the germline V gene, CDR1 is SEHNR and CDR2 is FQNEAQ (reference sequence). The CDR3: CASSSSGLAGGTYEQYF. The CDR3 DNA sequence: TGTGCCAGCAGCTCCTCGGGACTAGCGGGAGGCACCTACGAGCAGTACTTC.

V gene TRBV6-5 combines with J gene TRBJ2-1; D remains ambiguous. CDR1 and CDR2 (germline): MNHEY, SVGAGI. V was clipped by 2 bases and J by 0 bases, with 8 bases between them. The CDR3 is 15 residues long. CDR3 region: CASSYRGSSYNEQFF. CDR3 sequence (DNA): TGTGCCAGCAGTTACCGCGGAAGCTCCTACAATGAGCAGTTCTTC.

The V and J genes are TRBV2 and TRBJ2-7; the match to TRBD2 covers 8 bases. Losses at the gene ends were 7 bases for V and 0 bases for J; bases not matched to a gene: 11. The germline gives CDR1 SNHLY, CDR2 FYNNEI. The CDR3 is made up of 16 amino acids. The CDR3 nucleotides read TGTGCCAGCACCGAGGGGCGGGGGGTGTACTCCTACGAGCAGTACTTC. This encodes CASTEGRGVYSYEQYF.

CDR3 loop: CASSAGTGGPRDNEQFF. In nucleotides, the CDR3 is TGTGCCAGCAGCGCCGGGACAGGGGGCCCTCGCGACAATGAGCAGTTCTTC. The V and J genes are TRBV5-4 and TRBJ2-1, with 12 bases aligning to TRBD1. Unmatched junction bases numbered 10, after V lost 4 bases and J lost 5 bases. Germline values: CDR1 SGHNT, CDR2 YYREEE (reference sequence). This CDR3 has 17 residues.

The V and J genes are TRBV19 and TRBJ1-6; TRBD1 agrees at 8 bases. This CDR3 has 15 residues. CDR1 and CDR2 from the germline V gene are LNHDA and SQIVND (reference sequence). Trimming cost V 1 base and J 10 bases; bases outside gene matches: 6. This chain's CDR3 is CASSIVSAGGSPLHF. CDR3 bases: TGTGCCAGTAGTATAGTGTCGGCAGGGGGCTCACCCCTCCACTTT.

V usage is TRBV7-3 and J usage is TRBJ2-2; weak D call: TRBD2 (6 bases). V dropped 5 bases and J dropped 5 bases, with 27 bases sitting between them. CDR3 length: 19 amino acids. Per germline, CDR1 SGHTA and CDR2 FQGTGA. DNA for the CDR3: TGTGCCAGCAGCCCCCTGATGCGGGCGGGGCCCCTGAGAACCGGGGAGCTGTTTTTT. Translation gives CASSPLMRAGPLRTGELFF.

This clone occurred once. The rearrangement uses TRBV11-2 and TRBJ2-5, with a tentative D call TRBD2 (6 bases). CDR3 length: 14 amino acids. The germline gives CDR1 SGHAT, CDR2 FQNNGV. Trimming stripped 2 bases from V and 5 bases from J, with 12 bases between. CDR3 DNA: TGTGCCAGCAGCTTAAGGCCTAGCGCGGAGACCCAGTACTTC. As protein: CASSLRPSAETQYF.

This chain connects TRBV5-6 to TRBJ1-3; 10 bases map to TRBD1. V lost 4 bases and J lost 3; bases outside the gene matches: 10. The germline V gene encodes CDR1 SGHDT and CDR2 YYEEEE. The CDR3 runs to 17 residues. CDR3 sequence reads: CASSIDRGLPYGNTIYF. CDR3 nucleotides: TGTGCCAGCAGCATCGACAGGGGGCTGCCCTATGGAAACACCATATATTTT. Looking up the rest from reference TRBV5-6 and TRBJ1-3 gives the full variable domain: DAGVTQSPTHLIKTRGQQVTLRCSPKSGHDTVSWYQQALGQGPQFIFQYYEEEERQRGNFPDRFSGHQFPNYSSELNVNALLLGDSALYLCASSIDRGLPYGNTIYFGEGSWLTVV.

DNA for the CDR3: TGTGCCAGCAGCGTAGTTCTAGCGGGAACAGATACGCAGTATTTT. This encodes CASSVVLAGTDTQYF. The chain combines TRBV9 with TRBJ2-3; 9 bases align to TRBD2. This CDR3 is built from 15 residues. Germline lookup yields CDR1 SGDLS and CDR2 YYNGEE. The junction had 2 bases not matched to a gene; V was cut back by 0 bases and J by 3 bases.